The 7 T cell receptor beta chains given below trace back to one sample, sequenced in a study of T cell responses to AZD1222 COVID-19 vaccine. Profiling relied on immunoSEQ multiplex PCR, and the TCRdb table lists in-frame clones only, not all of them. The sample has around 200,000 clones; around 88% are singletons. The material sequenced was peripheral blood, taken on day 0 of AZD1222 vaccination. The origin of the receptors is an adult in good health.

DNA of the CDR3: TGTGCCAGCAGCAAAGACCCTTTTGCGGGACCGAGCACAGATACGCAGTATTTT. Encoded protein: CASSKDPFAGPSTDTQYF. The rearrangement uses TRBV21-1 and TRBJ2-3; TRBD2, the D gene given by the table, was not confirmed from the DNA. TRBV21-1 represents a pseudogene. The CDR3 extends over 18 amino acids.

The J gene is TRBJ1-2, the V gene TRBV19; D is possibly TRBD1 (5 bases). Germline lookup yields CDR1 LNHDA and CDR2 SQIVND (reference sequence). V was trimmed by 5 bases and J by 3 bases, leaving 22 bases between them. The CDR3 totals 17 residues. As DNA, the CDR3 is TGTGCCAGTAGTCCCCCCGGGACCGAATACCGCCACTATGGCTACACCTTC. Protein product: CASSPPGTEYRHYGYTF.

CDR3 loop: CASRDGLNTEAFF. CDR3 in DNA: TGTGCCAGCAGGGACGGACTGAACACTGAAGCTTTCTTT. The chain has TRBV28 and TRBJ1-1; D not certain. Germline CDR1 and CDR2: MDHEN and SYDVKM. The CDR3 contains 13 residues. Between the trimmed V and J ends, which lost 6 bases and 0 bases, there was a span of 8 bases.

This clone was found once. The chain couples TRBV18 to TRBJ1-1; no firm D call. Trimming stripped 3 bases from V and 11 bases from J, with 13 bases between. CDR3 length: 12 residues. CDR1 is KGHSH, CDR2 LQKENI, per germline. The CDR3 is CASSPALNGAFF. The CDR3 nucleotides read TGTGCCAGCTCACCGGCCCTAAACGGGGCTTTCTTT.

V is TRBV24-1 and J is TRBJ2-1; the D gene could be TRBD1 or TRBD2 (5 bases each). This CDR3 contains 15 residues. Germline V lookup: CDR1 KGHDR, CDR2 SFDVKD. V dropped 3 bases and J dropped 4 bases, with 12 bases sitting between them. CDR3 nucleotides: TGTGCCACCAGTGATCCCGGGACGGAGTACAATGAGCAGTTCTTC. This translates into CATSDPGTEYNEQFF.

The rearrangement uses TRBV12-3 or TRBV12-4 and TRBJ2-7; D unclear. The CDR3 is made up of 12 amino acids. The V and J ends lost 1 base and 6 bases respectively, with 7 bases between them. In DNA form, the CDR3 reads TGTGCCAGCAGTTTAGTAGTTGGCGAGCAGTACTTC. Residues: CASSLVVGEQYF.

The CDR3 bases are TGTGCCAGCAGTTCCCCGACGGGGGCCAAAAACATTCAGTACTTC. Translated: CASSSPTGAKNIQYF. The chain combines TRBV27 with TRBJ2-4; TRBD2 might be the D (5 bases). CDR1 MNHEY and CDR2 SMNVEV come from the germline V gene (reference sequence). The CDR3 is 15 residues long. V was trimmed by 4 bases and J by 1 base, leaving 11 bases between them.